This TCR beta chain derives from a study of blood T cell repertoires in COVID-19. V lost 1 base and J lost 4, with 22 bases in between. This CDR3 is 18 amino acids long. Germline V gene data show CDR1 as SGHTA and CDR2 as FQGTGA. Method: immunoSEQ multiplex PCR; TCRdb's copy keeps in-frame clones and lacks some. The data contain 95,000 to 100,000 clones, less than 85% of them singletons. This clone occurred a few times. The chain combines TRBV7-3 with TRBJ1-2; a possible D gene is TRBD1 (6 bases). Sequencing was carried out using peripheral blood. The receptor was derived from a human donor in a cohort sampled during active COVID-19. CDR3 in amino acids: CASSLIYGRGKGGYGYTF. DNA of the CDR3: TGTGCCAGCAGCTTAATTTATGGCAGGGGTAAAGGAGGCTATGGCTACACCTTC.